The clone carrying this T cell receptor (beta chain) has a handful of counts. Its antigen is unknown. This entry is derived from a study of cytomegalovirus exposure and HLA in healthy donors. The study's findings and limits: Among TCR sequences, most were rare, though some public TCRs appeared in many donors. DRB1 had the most TCR associations and HLA-C the fewest, a later analysis found, with rates varying by HLA locus. Cytomegalovirus status, reportedly, was diagnosed with high specificity and sensitivity by the classifier.

Trimming cost V 3 bases and J 4 bases, with 24 bases left between them. The CDR3 runs 19 residues. Germline V lookup: CDR1 LGHNA, CDR2 YSLEER. Both 60 Vbeta primers and 13 Jbeta primers went into the PCR. In the study's own analysis: Unique TCR beta chains totaled some 88 million in a later count, with approximately 11 million of them shared. Assay used: immunoSEQ multiplex PCR; TCRdb lists only in-frame clones, some missing. The V and J calls and clone size come from that table; D and trimming were worked out from the DNA. The sample yields roughly 120,000 clones, about 78% seen once. The gene calls are TRBV4-3 and TRBJ2-2, with D possibly being TRBD1 (5 bases). Sequencing was carried out using PBMCs. The TCR comes from a middle-aged woman in good health and CMV-seropositive. DNA of the CDR3: TGCGCCAGCAGCCAGTACCCGACAGCCACCGATTTTACCACCGGGGAGCTGTTTTTT. The encoded protein is CASSQYPTATDFTTGELFF.